This T cell receptor (beta chain) was observed in a study of cytotoxic CD8 clonotypes in ibrutinib-treated CLL. Method: immunoSEQ multiplex PCR; TCRdb's copy keeps in-frame clones and lacks some. The sample carries 30,000 to 40,000 clones, approximately 69% recorded once. V lost 2 bases to trimming and J lost 3 bases, with 4 bases between them. The CDR3 consists of 13 residues. Germline V gene lookup returns CDR1 MNHEY and CDR2 SMNVEV (reference sequence). The chain has TRBV27 and TRBJ2-2; no reliable D call. This material consisted of PBMCs, taken before ibrutinib treatment. The sequence was obtained from a human donor with chronic lymphocytic leukemia. CDR3: CASSLRYTGELFF. The CDR3, as DNA: TGTGCCAGCAGTTTAAGGTACACCGGGGAGCTGTTTTTT.